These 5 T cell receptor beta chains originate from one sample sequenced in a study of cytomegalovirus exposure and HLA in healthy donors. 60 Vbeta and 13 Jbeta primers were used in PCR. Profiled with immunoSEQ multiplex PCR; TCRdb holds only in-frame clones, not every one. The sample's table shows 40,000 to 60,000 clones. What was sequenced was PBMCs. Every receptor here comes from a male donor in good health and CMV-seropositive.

Here the CDR3 DNA reads TGTGCCAGCAGCCCAGGTACTTCTTTCGAAGCTTTCTTT. Translating it yields CASSPGTSFEAFF. The genes are TRBV5-6 and TRBJ1-1; D is unresolved. The V gene's germline CDR1 is SGHDT and CDR2 YYEEEE. The V and J ends lost 4 bases and 8 bases respectively, with 15 bases between them. The CDR3 consists of 13 residues.

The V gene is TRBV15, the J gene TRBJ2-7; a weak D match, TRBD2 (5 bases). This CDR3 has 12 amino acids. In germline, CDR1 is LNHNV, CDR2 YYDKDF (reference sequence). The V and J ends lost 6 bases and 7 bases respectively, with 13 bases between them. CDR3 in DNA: TGTGCCACCAGTCGGAGGTTCGGGGAGCAGTACTTC. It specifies CATSRRFGEQYF.

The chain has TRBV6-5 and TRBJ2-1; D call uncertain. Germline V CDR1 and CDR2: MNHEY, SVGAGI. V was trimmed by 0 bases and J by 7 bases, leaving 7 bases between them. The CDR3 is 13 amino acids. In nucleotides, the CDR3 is TGTGCCAGCAGTTACTCGCGCTGGAATGAGCAGTTCTTC. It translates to CASSYSRWNEQFF.

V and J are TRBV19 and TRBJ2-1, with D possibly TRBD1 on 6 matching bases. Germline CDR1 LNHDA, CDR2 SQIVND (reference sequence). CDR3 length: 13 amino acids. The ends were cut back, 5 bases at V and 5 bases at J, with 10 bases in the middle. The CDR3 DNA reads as TGTGCCAGTAGTCAGGGGCTAGACAATGAGCAGTTCTTC. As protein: CASSQGLDNEQFF. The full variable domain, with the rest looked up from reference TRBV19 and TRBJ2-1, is DGGITQSPKYLFRKEGQNVTLSCEQNLNHDAMYWYRQDPGQGLRLIYYSQIVNDFQKGDIAEGYSVSREKKESFPLTVTSAQKNPTAFYLCASSQGLDNEQFFGPGTRLTVL.

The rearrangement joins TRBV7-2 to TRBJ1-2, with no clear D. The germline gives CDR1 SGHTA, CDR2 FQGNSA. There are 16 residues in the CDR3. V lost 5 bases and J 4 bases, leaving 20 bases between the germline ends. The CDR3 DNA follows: TGTGCCAGCAGCCCCGCCGCGGGGAGGATGAGCTATGGCTACACCTTC. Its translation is CASSPAAGRMSYGYTF.